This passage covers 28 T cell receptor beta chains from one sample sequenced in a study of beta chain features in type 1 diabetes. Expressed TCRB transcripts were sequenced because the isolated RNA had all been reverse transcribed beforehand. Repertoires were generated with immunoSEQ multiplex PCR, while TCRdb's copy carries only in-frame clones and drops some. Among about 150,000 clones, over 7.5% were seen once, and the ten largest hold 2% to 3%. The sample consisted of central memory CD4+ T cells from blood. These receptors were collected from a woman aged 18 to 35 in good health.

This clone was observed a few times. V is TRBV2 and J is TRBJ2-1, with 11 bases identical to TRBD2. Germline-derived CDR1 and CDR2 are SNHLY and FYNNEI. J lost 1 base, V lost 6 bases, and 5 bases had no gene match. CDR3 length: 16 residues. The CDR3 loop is CASRQGTSGSYNEQFF. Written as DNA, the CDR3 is TGTGCCAGCAGGCAGGGGACTAGCGGTTCCTACAATGAGCAGTTCTTC. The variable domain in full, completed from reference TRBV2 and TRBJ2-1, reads EPEVTQTPSHQVTQMGQEVILRCVPISNHLYFYWYRQILGQKVEFLVSFYNNEISEKSEIFDDQFSVERPDGSNFTLKIRSTKLEDSAMYFCASRQGTSGSYNEQFFGPGTRLTVL.

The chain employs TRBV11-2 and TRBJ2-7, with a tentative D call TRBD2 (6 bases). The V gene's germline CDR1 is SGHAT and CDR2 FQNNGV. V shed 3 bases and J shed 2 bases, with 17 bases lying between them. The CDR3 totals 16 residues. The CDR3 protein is CASSLEWARGAYEQYF. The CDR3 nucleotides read TGTGCCAGCAGCTTGGAATGGGCGCGGGGAGCCTACGAGCAGTACTTC.

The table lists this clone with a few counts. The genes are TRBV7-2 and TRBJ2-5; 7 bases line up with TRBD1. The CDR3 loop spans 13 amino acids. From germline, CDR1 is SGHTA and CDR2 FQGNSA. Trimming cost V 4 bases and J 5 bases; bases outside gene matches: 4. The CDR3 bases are TGTGCCAGCAGCTCTAGACAGGGTGAGACCCAGTACTTC. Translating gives CASSSRQGETQYF.

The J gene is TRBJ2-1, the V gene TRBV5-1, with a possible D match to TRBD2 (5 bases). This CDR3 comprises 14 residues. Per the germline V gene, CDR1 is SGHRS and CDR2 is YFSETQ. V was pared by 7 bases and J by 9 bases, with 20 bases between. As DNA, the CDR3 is TGCGCCAGCGGAGGATCCTCCGACCAAGGTGAGCAGTTCTTC. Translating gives CASGGSSDQGEQFF. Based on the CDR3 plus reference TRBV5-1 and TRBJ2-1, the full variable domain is KAGVTQTPRYLIKTRGQQVTLSCSPISGHRSVSWYQQTPGQGLQFLFEYFSETQRNKGNFPGRFSGRQFSNSRSEMNVSTLELGDSALYLCASGGSSDQGEQFFGPGTRLTVL.

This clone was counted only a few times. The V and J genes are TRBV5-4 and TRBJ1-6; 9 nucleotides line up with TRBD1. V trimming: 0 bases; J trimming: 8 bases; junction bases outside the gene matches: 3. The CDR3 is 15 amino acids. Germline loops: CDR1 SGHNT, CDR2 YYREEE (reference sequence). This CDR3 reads CASSLGQGDYSPLHF. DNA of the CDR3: TGTGCCAGCAGCTTGGGACAGGGGGATTATTCACCCCTCCACTTT.

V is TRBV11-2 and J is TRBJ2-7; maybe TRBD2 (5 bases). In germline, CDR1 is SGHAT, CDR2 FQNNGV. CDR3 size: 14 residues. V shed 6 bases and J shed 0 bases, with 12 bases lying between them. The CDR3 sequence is CASSPGLSSYEQYF. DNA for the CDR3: TGTGCCAGCAGTCCCGGACTCAGCTCCTACGAGCAGTACTTC.

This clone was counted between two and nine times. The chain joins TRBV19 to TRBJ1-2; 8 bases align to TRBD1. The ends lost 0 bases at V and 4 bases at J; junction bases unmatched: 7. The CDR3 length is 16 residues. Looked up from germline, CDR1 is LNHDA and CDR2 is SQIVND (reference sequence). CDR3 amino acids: CASSIDAGGIGYGYTF. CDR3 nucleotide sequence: TGTGCCAGTAGTATAGATGCAGGGGGCATCGGCTATGGCTACACCTTC.

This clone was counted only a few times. The CDR3 reads CASSESLSQHF. The CDR3 DNA reads as TGTGCCAGCAGTGAATCCCTATCCCAGCATTTT. The V gene is TRBV6-1, the J gene TRBJ1-5; D is unclear. Trimming took 2 bases from V and 11 from J, leaving 7 bases between them. Germline V gives CDR1 MNHNS, CDR2 SASEGT. The CDR3 runs 11 residues.

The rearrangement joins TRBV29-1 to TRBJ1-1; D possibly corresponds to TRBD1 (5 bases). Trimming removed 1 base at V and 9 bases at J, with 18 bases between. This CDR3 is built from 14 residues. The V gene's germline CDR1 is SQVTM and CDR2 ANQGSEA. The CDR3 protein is CSVEGAGQGVKAFF. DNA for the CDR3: TGCAGCGTTGAAGGGGCAGGTCAGGGCGTCAAAGCTTTCTTT.

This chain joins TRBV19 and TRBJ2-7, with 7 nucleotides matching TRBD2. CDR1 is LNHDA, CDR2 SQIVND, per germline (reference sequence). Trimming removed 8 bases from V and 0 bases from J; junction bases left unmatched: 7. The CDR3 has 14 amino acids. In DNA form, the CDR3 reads TGTGCCAGTCGTCCGCGGGGGAGCTCCTACGAGCAGTACTTC. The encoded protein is CASRPRGSSYEQYF.

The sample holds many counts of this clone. CDR3 DNA: TGTGCCTGGAGGATGCGCGGGAGGGCCACCTACAATGAGCAGTTCTTC. Protein sequence: CAWRMRGRATYNEQFF. This chain joins TRBV30 and TRBJ2-1, with 9 bases fitting TRBD2. With V trimmed by 3 bases and J by 2 bases, 8 bases remained unmatched. In germline, CDR1 is GTSNPN, CDR2 SVGIG (reference sequence). This CDR3 is built from 16 residues.

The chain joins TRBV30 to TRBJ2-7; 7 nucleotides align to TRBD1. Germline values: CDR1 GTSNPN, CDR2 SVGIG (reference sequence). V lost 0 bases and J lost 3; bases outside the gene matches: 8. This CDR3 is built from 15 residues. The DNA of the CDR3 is TGTGCCTGGAGTGTACTTGAGACAGGGAACTACGAGCAGTACTTC. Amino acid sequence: CAWSVLETGNYEQYF.

CDR3: CASSSRQGVEETQYF. CDR3 nucleotides: TGTGCCAGCAGCTCACGACAGGGGGTGGAGGAGACCCAGTACTTC. V gene TRBV7-9 combines with J gene TRBJ2-5, with TRBD1 matching over 9 bases. The CDR3 consists of 15 residues. V shed 4 bases, J shed 5 bases, and the junction held 8 bases outside the gene matches. CDR1 and CDR2 from the germline V gene are SEHNR and FQNEAQ (reference sequence).

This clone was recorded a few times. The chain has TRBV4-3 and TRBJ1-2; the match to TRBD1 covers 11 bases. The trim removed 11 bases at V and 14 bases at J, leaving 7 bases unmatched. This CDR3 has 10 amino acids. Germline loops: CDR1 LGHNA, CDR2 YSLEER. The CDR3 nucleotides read TGCGCCCCCGGGGACAGGGGGAAAACCTTC. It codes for CAPGDRGKTF.

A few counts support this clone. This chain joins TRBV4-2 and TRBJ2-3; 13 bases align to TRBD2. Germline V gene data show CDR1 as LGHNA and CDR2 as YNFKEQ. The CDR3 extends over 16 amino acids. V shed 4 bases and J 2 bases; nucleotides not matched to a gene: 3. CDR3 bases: TGTGCCAGCAGCCCGGGACTAGCGGGGCCCACAGATACGCAGTATTTT. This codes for CASSPGLAGPTDTQYF.

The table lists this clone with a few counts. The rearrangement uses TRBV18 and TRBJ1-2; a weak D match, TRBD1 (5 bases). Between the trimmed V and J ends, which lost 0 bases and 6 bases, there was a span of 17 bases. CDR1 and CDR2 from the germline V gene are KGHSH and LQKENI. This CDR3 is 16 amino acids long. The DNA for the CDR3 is TGTGCCAGCTCACCACCGGCAAGAGACAGCACTGATGGCTACACCTTC. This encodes CASSPPARDSTDGYTF.

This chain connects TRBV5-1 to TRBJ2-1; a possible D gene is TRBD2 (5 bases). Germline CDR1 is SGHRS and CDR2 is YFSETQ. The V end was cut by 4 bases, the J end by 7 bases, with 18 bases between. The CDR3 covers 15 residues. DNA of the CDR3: TGCGCCAGCAGCCCAATAGTCGGGGTGGGGAATGAGCAGTTCTTC. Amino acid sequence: CASSPIVGVGNEQFF.

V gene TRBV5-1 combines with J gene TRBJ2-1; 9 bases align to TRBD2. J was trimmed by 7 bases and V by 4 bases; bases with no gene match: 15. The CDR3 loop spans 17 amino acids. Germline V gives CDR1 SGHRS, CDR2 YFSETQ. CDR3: CASSPWAGASGTNEQFF. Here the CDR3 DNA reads TGCGCCAGCAGCCCCTGGGCTGGGGCTAGCGGGACTAATGAGCAGTTCTTC. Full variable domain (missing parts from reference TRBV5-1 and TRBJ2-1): KAGVTQTPRYLIKTRGQQVTLSCSPISGHRSVSWYQQTPGQGLQFLFEYFSETQRNKGNFPGRFSGRQFSNSRSEMNVSTLELGDSALYLCASSPWAGASGTNEQFFGPGTRLTVL.

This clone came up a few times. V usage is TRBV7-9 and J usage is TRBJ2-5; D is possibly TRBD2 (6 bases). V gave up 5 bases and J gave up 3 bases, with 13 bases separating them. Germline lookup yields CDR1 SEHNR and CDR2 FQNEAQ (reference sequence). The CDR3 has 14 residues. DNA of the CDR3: TGTGCCAGCAGCCAAGACGGGGGTAAAGAGACCCAGTACTTC. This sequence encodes CASSQDGGKETQYF.

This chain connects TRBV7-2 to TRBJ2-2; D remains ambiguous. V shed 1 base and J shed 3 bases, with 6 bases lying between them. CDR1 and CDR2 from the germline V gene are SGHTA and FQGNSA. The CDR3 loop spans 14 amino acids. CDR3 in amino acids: CASSLGVYTGELFF. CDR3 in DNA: TGTGCCAGCAGCTTAGGAGTCTACACCGGGGAGCTGTTTTTT.

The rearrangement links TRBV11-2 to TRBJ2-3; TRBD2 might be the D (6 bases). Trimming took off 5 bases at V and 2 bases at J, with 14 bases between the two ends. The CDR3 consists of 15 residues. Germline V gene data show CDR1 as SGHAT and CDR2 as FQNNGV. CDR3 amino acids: CASSPGTVHTDTQYF. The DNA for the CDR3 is TGTGCCAGCAGCCCTGGGACTGTTCACACAGATACGCAGTATTTT. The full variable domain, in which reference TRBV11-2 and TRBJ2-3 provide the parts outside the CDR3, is EAGVAQSPRYKIIEKRQSVAFWCNPISGHATLYWYQQILGQGPKLLIQFQNNGVVDDSQLPKDRFSAERLKGVDSTLKIQPAKLEDSAVYLCASSPGTVHTDTQYFGPGTRLTVL.

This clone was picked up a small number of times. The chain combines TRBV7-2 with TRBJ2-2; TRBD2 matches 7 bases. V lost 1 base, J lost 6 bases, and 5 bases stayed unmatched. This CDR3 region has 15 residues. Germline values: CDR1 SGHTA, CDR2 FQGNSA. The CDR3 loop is CASSLGAGVPGELFF. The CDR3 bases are TGTGCCAGCAGCTTAGGGGCGGGGGTCCCCGGGGAGCTGTTTTTT.

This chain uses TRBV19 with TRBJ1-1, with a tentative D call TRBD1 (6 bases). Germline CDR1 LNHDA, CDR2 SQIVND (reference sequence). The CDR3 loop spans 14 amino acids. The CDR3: CASGGRLMNTEAFF. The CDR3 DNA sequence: TGTGCGAGCGGGGGGCGACTCATGAACACTGAAGCTTTCTTT.

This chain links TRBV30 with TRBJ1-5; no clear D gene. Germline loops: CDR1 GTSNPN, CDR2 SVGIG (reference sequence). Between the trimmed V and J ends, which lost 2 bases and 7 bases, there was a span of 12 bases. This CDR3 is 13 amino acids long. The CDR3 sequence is CAWSLGLGQPQHF. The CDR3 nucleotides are TGTGCCTGGAGTCTAGGACTGGGGCAGCCCCAGCATTTT. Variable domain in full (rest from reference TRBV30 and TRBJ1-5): SQTIHQWPATLVQPVGSPLSLECTVEGTSNPNLYWYRQAAGRGLQLLFYSVGIGQISSEVPQNLSASRPQDRQFILSSKKLLLSDSGFYLCAWSLGLGQPQHFGDGTRLSIL.

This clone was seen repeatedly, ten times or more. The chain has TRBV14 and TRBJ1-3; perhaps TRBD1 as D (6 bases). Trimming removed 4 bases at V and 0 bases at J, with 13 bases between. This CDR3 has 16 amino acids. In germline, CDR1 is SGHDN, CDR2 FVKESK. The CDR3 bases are TGTGCCAGCAGCCCAGGACAGTCCTTCTCTGGAAACACCATATATTTT. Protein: CASSPGQSFSGNTIYF.

In DNA, the CDR3 is TGTGCCAGCTCCCCTGTGACAGGGGGCGCGGAGGCTTTCTTT. It translates to CASSPVTGGAEAFF. The chain combines TRBV18 with TRBJ1-1; 10 bases fit TRBD1. From germline, CDR1 is KGHSH and CDR2 LQKENI. The trim removed 6 bases at V and 11 bases at J, leaving 12 bases unmatched. The CDR3 is made up of 14 amino acids.

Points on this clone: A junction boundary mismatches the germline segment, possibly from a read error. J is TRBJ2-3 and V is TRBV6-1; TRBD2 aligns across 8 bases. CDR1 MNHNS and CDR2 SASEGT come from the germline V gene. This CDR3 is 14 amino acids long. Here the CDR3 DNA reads TGTGCCAGCAGTGAAAGGACTAGCAAAGATACGCAGTATTTT. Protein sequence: CASSERTSKDTQYF.

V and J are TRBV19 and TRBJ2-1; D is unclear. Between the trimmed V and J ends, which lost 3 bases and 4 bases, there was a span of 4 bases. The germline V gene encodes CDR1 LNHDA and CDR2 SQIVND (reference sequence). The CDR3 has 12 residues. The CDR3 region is CASSIQYNEQFF. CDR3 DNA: TGTGCCAGTAGTATCCAGTACAATGAGCAGTTCTTC.